The rows below give T cell receptor beta chains drawn from one sample of a study of cytomegalovirus exposure and HLA in healthy donors. The assay was immunoSEQ multiplex PCR, and TCRdb's table has in-frame clones only and misses some. In the table there are 75,000 to 90,000 clones, 70% to 80% of which are singletons. Input material: PBMCs. These receptors all come from a man aged 25 to 45 in good health and CMV-seropositive. The CDR3 runs from the conserved cysteine through the conserved F or W. Each record gives: J gene, V gene, D gene, clone size, CDR3 protein, CDR3 DNA. A D gene is named only where the DNA matches it firmly. Size tells how often a clone was seen (once, few, many) or the class of an expanded clone, and some rows leave it out.

j_gene: TRBJ1-5; v_gene: TRBV15; d_gene: NA; abundance: once; CDR3aa: CATSMTRYYSNQPQHF; CDR3nt: TGTGCCACCAGCATGACGAGGTACTATAGCAATCAGCCCCAGCATTTT
j_gene: TRBJ2-5; v_gene: TRBV2; d_gene: TRBD1; abundance: NA; CDR3aa: CASRRRTGEETQYF; CDR3nt: TGTGCCAGCAGGCGGAGGACAGGGGAAGAGACCCAGTACTTC
j_gene: TRBJ1-2; v_gene: TRBV7-3; d_gene: TRBD1; abundance: NA; CDR3aa: CASSSPGQDFYGYTF; CDR3nt: TGTGCCAGCAGCTCCCCGGGACAGGATTTCTATGGCTACACCTTC
j_gene: TRBJ2-5; v_gene: TRBV6-5; d_gene: TRBD1; abundance: NA; CDR3aa: CASSYGTGQETQYF; CDR3nt: TGTGCCAGCAGTTACGGGACAGGGCAAGAGACCCAGTACTTC
j_gene: TRBJ2-1; v_gene: TRBV13; d_gene: NA; abundance: NA; CDR3aa: CASSLSRDNEQFF; CDR3nt: TGTGCCAGCAGCTTATCGAGGGACAATGAGCAGTTCTTC
j_gene: TRBJ2-5; v_gene: TRBV2; d_gene: NA; abundance: once; CDR3aa: CASLTGAQETQYF; CDR3nt: TGTGCCAGCTTAACAGGTGCCCAAGAGACCCAGTACTTC
j_gene: TRBJ1-3; v_gene: TRBV7-9; d_gene: NA; abundance: NA; CDR3aa: CASSLATGHPVSFFTIYF; CDR3nt: TGTGCCAGCAGCTTAGCTACGGGACACCCGGTTTCGTTTTTCACCATATATTTT
j_gene: TRBJ2-1; v_gene: TRBV16; d_gene: TRBD2; abundance: once; CDR3aa: CASSQNVGLAGGNEQFF; CDR3nt: TGTGCCAGCAGCCAAAACGTTGGGCTAGCGGGAGGTAATGAGCAGTTCTTC
j_gene: TRBJ1-3; v_gene: TRBV5-6; d_gene: TRBD1; abundance: few; CDR3aa: CASSGQGFSYAGNTIYF; CDR3nt: TGTGCCAGCAGCGGACAGGGATTCTCCTACGCTGGAAACACCATATATTTT
j_gene: TRBJ2-3; v_gene: TRBV9; d_gene: NA; abundance: NA; CDR3aa: CASSTRTVTSTDTQYF; CDR3nt: TGTGCCAGCAGCACCCGGACAGTAACTAGCACAGATACGCAGTATTTT
j_gene: TRBJ2-7; v_gene: TRBV5-1; d_gene: TRBD1; abundance: NA; CDR3aa: CASSILPGQGHEQYF; CDR3nt: TGCGCCAGCAGCATATTACCGGGACAGGGCCACGAGCAGTACTTC
j_gene: TRBJ2-3; v_gene: TRBV10-3; d_gene: TRBD2; abundance: few; CDR3aa: CAISETSGEPDTQYF; CDR3nt: TGTGCCATCAGTGAAACTAGCGGAGAACCGGATACGCAGTATTTT
j_gene: TRBJ1-1; v_gene: TRBV20-1; d_gene: NA; abundance: NA; CDR3aa: CSRSSNTEAFF; CDR3nt: TGCAGTCGGTCGTCTAACACTGAAGCTTTCTTT
j_gene: TRBJ2-7; v_gene: TRBV4-3; d_gene: NA; abundance: NA; CDR3aa: CASSQDGKAGRQYF; CDR3nt: TGCGCCAGCAGCCAAGACGGGAAGGCAGGCCGGCAGTACTTC
j_gene: TRBJ1-3; v_gene: TRBV19; d_gene: NA; abundance: NA; CDR3aa: CASSQSSGNTIYF; CDR3nt: TGTGCCAGTAGTCAGTCTTCCGGAAACACCATATATTTT
j_gene: TRBJ2-5; v_gene: TRBV6-4; d_gene: TRBD2; abundance: NA; CDR3aa: CASSERASGDQETQYF; CDR3nt: TGTGCCAGCAGTGAGAGGGCTAGCGGGGACCAAGAGACCCAGTACTTC
j_gene: TRBJ1-1; v_gene: TRBV9; d_gene: NA; abundance: few; CDR3aa: CASSQLTGELSEAFF; CDR3nt: TGTGCCAGCAGCCAACTGACGGGGGAGTTAAGTGAAGCTTTCTTT
j_gene: TRBJ2-7; v_gene: TRBV7-9; d_gene: TRBD2; abundance: few; CDR3aa: CASSRLAGGPGDEQYF; CDR3nt: TGTGCCAGCAGCCGACTAGCGGGAGGGCCGGGGGACGAGCAGTACTTC
j_gene: TRBJ1-6; v_gene: TRBV6-5; d_gene: TRBD1; abundance: NA; CDR3aa: CASSPTGGEGSPLHF; CDR3nt: TGTGCCAGCAGCCCGACAGGGGGGGAGGGTTCACCCCTCCACTTT
j_gene: TRBJ2-7; v_gene: TRBV19; d_gene: TRBD2; abundance: NA; CDR3aa: CASSLRLAGAYEQYF; CDR3nt: TGTGCCAGTAGCCTGCGACTAGCGGGAGCCTACGAGCAGTACTTC
j_gene: TRBJ2-3; v_gene: TRBV7-2; d_gene: NA; abundance: NA; CDR3aa: CASSLVFAPGGDTQYF; CDR3nt: TGTGCCAGCAGCTTAGTGTTCGCGCCCGGGGGAGATACGCAGTATTTT
j_gene: TRBJ2-7; v_gene: TRBV28; d_gene: TRBD1; abundance: once; CDR3aa: CASSSPGQGDEQYF; CDR3nt: TGTGCCAGCAGTTCTCCGGGACAGGGTGACGAGCAGTACTTC
j_gene: TRBJ1-6; v_gene: TRBV9; d_gene: NA; abundance: NA; CDR3aa: CASTRENSPLHF; CDR3nt: TGTGCCAGTACAAGGGAGAATTCACCCCTCCACTTT
j_gene: TRBJ1-2; v_gene: TRBV7-2; d_gene: NA; abundance: NA; CDR3aa: CASSLQRQSYGYTF; CDR3nt: TGTGCCAGCAGCTTGCAGAGACAGAGCTATGGCTACACCTTC
j_gene: TRBJ2-1; v_gene: TRBV10-3; d_gene: TRBD2; abundance: NA; CDR3aa: CAISEPRGGNEQFF; CDR3nt: TGTGCCATCAGTGAGCCCCGGGGAGGGAATGAGCAGTTCTTC
j_gene: TRBJ1-2; v_gene: TRBV28; d_gene: TRBD1; abundance: NA; CDR3aa: CASTRPGTGQSGYTF; CDR3nt: TGTGCCAGCACCCGCCCTGGGACAGGTCAGAGTGGCTACACCTTC
j_gene: TRBJ1-1; v_gene: TRBV9; d_gene: NA; abundance: few; CDR3aa: CASSVATTGEAFF; CDR3nt: TGTGCCAGCAGCGTAGCTACCACAGGGGAAGCTTTCTTT
j_gene: TRBJ2-2; v_gene: TRBV29-1; d_gene: TRBD2; abundance: NA; CDR3aa: CSVEDPGLAGAVPGELFF; CDR3nt: TGCAGCGTTGAAGATCCGGGACTAGCGGGGGCGGTACCCGGGGAGCTGTTTTTT
j_gene: TRBJ2-1; v_gene: TRBV5-4; d_gene: NA; abundance: NA; CDR3aa: CASSPYPGNEQFF; CDR3nt: TGTGCCAGCAGCCCCTACCCGGGGAATGAGCAGTTCTTC
j_gene: TRBJ2-1; v_gene: TRBV29-1; d_gene: TRBD2; abundance: NA; CDR3aa: CSASTSGRDNEQFF; CDR3nt: TGCAGCGCCTCGACTAGCGGGAGAGACAATGAGCAGTTCTTC
j_gene: TRBJ1-1; v_gene: TRBV27; d_gene: NA; abundance: NA; CDR3aa: CASSLSRMNTEAFF; CDR3nt: TGTGCCAGCAGTTTATCGAGGATGAACACTGAAGCTTTCTTT
j_gene: TRBJ1-2; v_gene: TRBV6-5; d_gene: TRBD1; abundance: NA; CDR3aa: CATLGTGVSYTF; CDR3nt: TGTGCCACCCTGGGGACAGGAGTCAGCTACACCTTC
j_gene: TRBJ1-1; v_gene: TRBV6-1; d_gene: NA; abundance: NA; CDR3aa: CASSGPTGRNTEAFF; CDR3nt: TGTGCCAGCAGTGGCCCCACGGGAAGGAACACTGAAGCTTTCTTT
j_gene: TRBJ2-7; v_gene: TRBV29-1; d_gene: TRBD1; abundance: NA; CDR3aa: CSVVVTGGGEQYF; CDR3nt: TGCAGCGTTGTGGTGACAGGGGGCGGCGAGCAGTACTTC
j_gene: TRBJ1-1; v_gene: TRBV5-4; d_gene: NA; abundance: NA; CDR3aa: CASSLGQGLEAFF; CDR3nt: TGTGCCAGCAGCTTGGGGCAGGGCCTTGAAGCTTTCTTT
j_gene: TRBJ1-5; v_gene: TRBV4-1; d_gene: NA; abundance: NA; CDR3aa: CASSPNAGNSNQPQHF; CDR3nt: TGCGCCAGCAGCCCCAACGCGGGTAATAGCAATCAGCCCCAGCATTTT
j_gene: TRBJ1-2; v_gene: TRBV5-1; d_gene: TRBD1; abundance: NA; CDR3aa: CASSLVGTGEGYTF; CDR3nt: TGCGCCAGCAGCTTGGTGGGGACAGGGGAGGGCTACACCTTC
j_gene: TRBJ2-7; v_gene: TRBV28; d_gene: NA; abundance: once; CDR3aa: CASNSRAYEQYF; CDR3nt: TGTGCCAGCAACTCGAGGGCCTACGAGCAGTACTTC
j_gene: TRBJ2-3; v_gene: TRBV2; d_gene: TRBD2; abundance: NA; CDR3aa: CASNFRLAGGSSTDTQYF; CDR3nt: TGTGCCAGCAATTTTAGACTAGCGGGGGGGTCTAGCACAGATACGCAGTATTTT
j_gene: TRBJ1-2; v_gene: TRBV5-6; d_gene: NA; abundance: NA; CDR3aa: CASSFPATDHYGYPF; CDR3nt: TGTGCCAGCAGCTTCCCCGCGACAGACCACTATGGCTACCCCTTC
j_gene: TRBJ1-3; v_gene: TRBV30; d_gene: NA; abundance: NA; CDR3aa: CAWLGAGNTIYF; CDR3nt: TGTGCCTGGCTAGGGGCGGGAAACACCATATATTTT
j_gene: TRBJ2-1; v_gene: TRBV9; d_gene: NA; abundance: NA; CDR3aa: CASSPTHMGAVGEQFF; CDR3nt: TGTGCCAGCAGCCCCACCCATATGGGTGCGGTAGGTGAGCAGTTCTTC
j_gene: TRBJ1-5; v_gene: TRBV2; d_gene: TRBD1; abundance: NA; CDR3aa: CASGASAGGRNQPQHF; CDR3nt: TGTGCCAGCGGAGCCTCGGCAGGGGGCCGCAATCAGCCCCAGCATTTT
j_gene: TRBJ2-7; v_gene: TRBV6-8; d_gene: TRBD2; abundance: NA; CDR3aa: CASSFRGLAVTYEQYF; CDR3nt: TGTGCCAGCAGTTTTAGGGGACTAGCGGTTACCTACGAGCAGTACTTC
j_gene: TRBJ1-1; v_gene: TRBV9; d_gene: TRBD1; abundance: NA; CDR3aa: CASSVTGEKAFF; CDR3nt: TGTGCCAGCAGCGTAACAGGGGAGAAAGCTTTCTTT
j_gene: TRBJ2-5; v_gene: TRBV9; d_gene: TRBD2; abundance: NA; CDR3aa: CASSVASGSREETQYF; CDR3nt: TGTGCCAGCAGCGTCGCTAGCGGGAGTCGAGAAGAGACCCAGTACTTC
j_gene: TRBJ2-1; v_gene: TRBV29-1; d_gene: TRBD1; abundance: NA; CDR3aa: CSVDQGQTSYNEQFF; CDR3nt: TGCAGCGTTGATCAGGGACAGACCTCCTACAATGAGCAGTTCTTC